Listed below are T cell receptor beta chains from one sample, sequenced in a study of cytomegalovirus exposure and HLA in healthy donors. The table came from immunoSEQ multiplex PCR; TCRdb's copy has only in-frame clones and leaves some out. The table lists 200,000 or so clones, around 75% of them singletons. Input material: PBMCs. The receptors originated from a woman between 25 and 40 years old in good health and CMV-seropositive. Both conserved end residues are trimmed from each CDR3. D genes are given only for firm matches. Clone size is given for some rows only: seen once, a few or many times, or a class if the clone is expanded.

>TRBD1|TRBV15|-
ATSNRGSYNEQF
>TRBD1|TRBV27|-
ASSWPQGYRTDEQF
>-|TRBV9|-
ASSGSGEELGYT
>TRBD1|TRBV9|-
ASSARTGGAYGYT
>TRBD2|TRBV27|-
ASSFVASGRGEQF
>TRBD2|TRBV2|few
ASSMAGDGLSTDTQY
>TRBD1|TRBV9|-
ASSVQTGYGNEQF
>TRBD1|TRBV11-3|-
ASSLSRGPDGYT
>-|TRBV12-5|-
ASGLERGSSYNEQF
>-|TRBV5-1|-
ASSLGLSGTTDTQY
>TRBD1|TRBV7-8|-
ASSLMGQGPLVGGQPQH
>-|TRBV7-2|-
ASSWNPRGAETQY
>-|TRBV19|-
ASSTGVTNTDTQY
>-|TRBV2|-
AIQGRGYT
>-|TRBV28|-
ASSSDSQETQY
>-|TRBV15|-
ATGRDGRADEQY
>TRBD1|TRBV28|-
ASSPTGTVYTEAF
>-|TRBV25-1|-
ASSESGEAF
>TRBD1|TRBV7-9|-
ASRSGGRGNTIY
>-|TRBV19|-
ASSPGLRGRTNTQY
>-|TRBV10-1|-
ASSDRFSGYT
>TRBD1|TRBV5-1|-
ASSSAGGPAKSSYNEQF
>-|TRBV7-8|-
ASRATGHLNNEQF
>TRBD2|TRBV18|once
ASSPGLAGETQY
>-|TRBV6-5|once
ASSYPGGYT
>-|TRBV19|-
ASTNWQALNSNQPQH
>TRBD2|TRBV7-8|-
ASSSRGGVDTQY
>-|TRBV5-4|few
ASSLGGNSYEQY
>-|TRBV5-1|-
ASNEGRGTDTQY
>TRBD1|TRBV18|-
ASSPSTGQAVGTF
>TRBD1|TRBV4-3|-
ASSQVRGPQETQY
>-|TRBV6-1|-
ASSRQDEQY
>-|TRBV19|-
ASSPPRDFNEQF